The T cell receptor beta chain under discussion was sequenced for a study of blood T cell repertoires in COVID-19. The V gene end was trimmed by 4 bases and the J gene end by 8 bases; junction bases not matched to a gene: 7. The CDR3 consists of 13 residues. Germline lookup yields CDR1 MNHEY and CDR2 SVGAGI. TCRdb's copy holds only in-frame clones and misses some; the assay was immunoSEQ multiplex PCR. The sample shows 90,000 to 100,000 clones, 82% of them seen only once. This chain links TRBV6-5 with TRBJ1-1; 7 bases match TRBD1. Material for sequencing was peripheral blood. The TCR originated in a man older than 75 with acute or convalescent COVID-19. This chain's CDR3 is CASSSYRGPEAFF. The DNA for the CDR3 is TGTGCCAGCAGTTCATACAGGGGTCCCGAAGCTTTCTTT.